Shown below are 16 T cell receptor beta chains from a single sample sequenced in a study of cytomegalovirus exposure and HLA in healthy donors (dated by TCRdb to 2016 to 2017). The library came from the immunoSEQ multiplex PCR assay. A mixture of 60 forward primers for TCR Vbeta segments and 13 reverse primers for TCR Jbeta segments was used in the multiplex PCR. TCRdb retrieved this table from immuneACCESS and kept in-frame rearrangements only. Not all clones are present; in checked studies, unresolved V genes account for under half, and no reason is known for the remainder. The sample data list around 210,000 clones, and around 85% of these were observed just once. The ten most abundant clones make up about 1.5% of the sample. The sequencing input was PBMCs. The source is a man aged 50 to 59 in good health and CMV-seronegative.

V usage is TRBV4-2 and J usage is TRBJ2-7; 10 nucleotides line up with TRBD2. Germline trimming cut 1 base from V and 3 bases from J; bases unmatched to any gene: 6. CDR3 length: 16 residues. The germline gives CDR1 LGHNA, CDR2 YNFKEQ. CDR3 DNA: TGTGCCAGCAGCCAAGTAGCTAGCGGGAGCTTCTACGAGCAGTACTTC. Amino acid sequence: CASSQVASGSFYEQYF.

As to this clone: The junction does not match germline at one end; this may be a read error. The chain employs TRBV25-1 and TRBJ2-2, with 7 bases aligning to TRBD1. Germline V gene lookup returns CDR1 MGHDK and CDR2 SYGVNS. The CDR3 loop spans 14 amino acids. The CDR3 DNA is TGTGCCAGCCGTGACAGGGTTTTCACCGGGGAGCTGTTTTTT. It codes for CASRDRVFTGELFF.

The chain combines TRBV6-5 with TRBJ1-1; 8 nucleotides align to TRBD1. J gave up 2 bases and V 5 bases, and 4 bases lay outside the gene matches. This CDR3 region has 14 residues. CDR1 is MNHEY and CDR2 is SVGAGI in the germline V gene. The CDR3 DNA sequence: TGTGCCAGCAGTCACGGACAGGGTAACACTGAAGCTTTCTTT. It specifies CASSHGQGNTEAFF.

The CDR3 here is CASSVTGSSDTQYF. CDR3 nucleotide sequence: TGTGCCAGCAGTGTCACCGGGAGTTCAGATACGCAGTATTTT. The rearrangement joins TRBV6-4 to TRBJ2-3; TRBD2 might be the D (6 bases). The CDR3 sequence is 14 residues long. The V gene's germline CDR1 is MRHNA and CDR2 SNTAGT. Trimming removed 4 bases from V and 4 bases from J, with 12 bases in between.

The V call is TRBV4-2, the J call TRBJ2-1; D is perhaps TRBD2 (6 bases). The V end was cut by 7 bases, the J end by 0 bases, with 10 bases between. The germline V gene encodes CDR1 LGHNA and CDR2 YNFKEQ. The CDR3 totals 14 residues. Here the CDR3 reads CASTPGSSYNEQFF. The CDR3 region has the DNA TGTGCCAGCACCCCCGGGAGCTCCTACAATGAGCAGTTCTTC.

V is TRBV6-4 and J is TRBJ2-2; TRBD2 might be the D (5 bases). Between the trimmed V and J ends, which lost 8 bases and 3 bases, there was a span of 13 bases. The CDR3 extends over 14 amino acids. Germline lookup yields CDR1 MRHNA and CDR2 SNTAGT. The CDR3 reads CASLTIVDTGELFF. As DNA, the CDR3 is TGTGCCAGCCTGACTATTGTGGACACCGGGGAGCTGTTTTTT.

Details on this clone: The junction departs from germline at one end; a sequencing error may be responsible. The rearrangement joins TRBV6-6 to TRBJ2-7, with a tentative D call TRBD1 (7 bases). The CDR3 loop spans 14 amino acids. Germline CDR1 and CDR2: MNHNY and SVGAGI (reference sequence). The CDR3 region has the DNA TGTGCCAGCAGTTACGGTCTAGGGCAGGGGGGTTGGAACTTC. Translated: CASSYGLGQGGWNF.

This chain joins TRBV9 and TRBJ2-1; TRBD2 is a possible D gene (6 bases). The CDR3 covers 16 residues. Germline-derived CDR1 and CDR2 are SGDLS and YYNGEE. Trimming stripped 4 bases from V and 3 bases from J, with 17 bases between. CDR3 DNA sequence: TGTGCCAGCAGCACCCACGCGCGGGGAGGCTACAATGAGCAGTTCTTC. Amino acids: CASSTHARGGYNEQFF.

V gene TRBV11-3 combines with J gene TRBJ2-2; 7 bases are a match to TRBD2. Trimming removed 3 bases from V and 7 bases from J; junction bases left unmatched: 8. Germline CDR1 and CDR2: SGHNT and YENEEA. The CDR3 sequence is 15 residues long. CDR3 sequence: CASSLGGSENGELFF. The CDR3 nucleotides are TGTGCCAGCAGCTTGGGCGGGAGCGAGAACGGGGAGCTGTTTTTT.

This clone was observed a handful of times. The chain combines TRBV19 with TRBJ1-5; D gene ambiguous. This CDR3 comprises 15 residues. CDR1 and CDR2 from the germline V gene are LNHDA and SQIVND (reference sequence). The V and J ends lost 3 bases and 0 bases respectively, with 9 bases between them. The CDR3 bases are TGTGCCAGTAGTATTTTGCAGGCTAGCAATCAGCCCCAGCATTTT. It translates to CASSILQASNQPQHF.

The V and J genes are TRBV18 and TRBJ2-7; 8 bases are shared with TRBD2. CDR1 and CDR2 from the germline V gene are KGHSH and LQKENI. The CDR3 is 16 residues long. V gave up 1 base and J gave up 4 bases; unmatched junction bases: 9. The CDR3 loop is CASSPRTSGDRYEQYF. The DNA of the CDR3 is TGTGCCAGCTCACCACGTACTAGCGGAGACAGGTACGAGCAGTACTTC.

This clone has just a few counts. The CDR3 sequence: CAWTQGYGYTF. The CDR3 nucleotides are TGTGCCTGGACCCAGGGGTATGGCTACACCTTC. The rearrangement uses TRBV30 and TRBJ1-2, with D possibly being TRBD1 (6 bases). V was shortened by 4 bases and J by 5 bases, with 8 bases between the two germline ends. The CDR3 runs 11 residues. Per the germline V gene, CDR1 is GTSNPN and CDR2 is SVGIG (reference sequence).

V usage is TRBV7-3 and J usage is TRBJ2-7; 9 positions agree with TRBD1. This CDR3 region has 14 residues. In germline, CDR1 is SGHTA, CDR2 FQGTGA. V lost 2 bases, J lost 6 bases, and 5 bases stayed unmatched. In DNA form, the CDR3 reads TGTGCCAGCAGCTTAGGGGGACAGGGTACCGAGCAGTACTTC. The encoded protein is CASSLGGQGTEQYF. The complete variable domain, with remaining parts taken from reference TRBV7-3 and TRBJ2-7, reads GAGVSQTPSNKVTEKGKYVELRCDPISGHTALYWYRQSLGQGPEFLIYFQGTGAADDSGLPNDRFFAVRPEGSVSTLKIQRTERGDSAVYLCASSLGGQGTEQYFGPGTRLTVT.

This clone appeared a few times. This rearrangement joins TRBV14 to TRBJ2-7; 7 nucleotides agree with TRBD2. V trimming: 5 bases; J trimming: 1 base; junction bases outside the gene matches: 5. The length of the CDR3 is 14 residues. Germline assignment: CDR1 SGHDN and CDR2 FVKESK. The CDR3 spells CASSGLVYSYEQYF. In DNA, the CDR3 is TGTGCCAGCAGCGGACTAGTCTATTCCTACGAGCAGTACTTC.

This chain connects TRBV2 to TRBJ2-2; weak D call: TRBD1 (5 bases). Trimming took 0 bases from V and 7 from J, leaving 9 bases between them. The CDR3 is 14 residues long. Germline V gives CDR1 SNHLY, CDR2 FYNNEI. The CDR3: CASSEALQGGELFF. The CDR3 coding sequence is TGTGCCAGCAGTGAAGCGCTTCAGGGCGGGGAGCTGTTTTTT.

The chain links TRBV9 to TRBJ2-1; 10 nucleotides agree with TRBD2. Germline V lookup: CDR1 SGDLS, CDR2 YYNGEE. After removal of 4 bases from V and 2 bases from J, the junction contained 3 bases not matched to a gene. CDR3 length equals 15 residues. CDR3 DNA sequence: TGTGCCAGCAGCCAACTAGCGGGGACCTACAATGAGCAGTTCTTC. Encoded protein: CASSQLAGTYNEQFF. Supplemented by reference TRBV9 and TRBJ2-1, the full variable domain reads DSGVTQTPKHLITATGQRVTLRCSPRSGDLSVYWYQQSLDQGLQFLIQYYNGEERAKGNILERFSAQQFPDLHSELNLSSLELGDSALYFCASSQLAGTYNEQFFGPGTRLTVL.